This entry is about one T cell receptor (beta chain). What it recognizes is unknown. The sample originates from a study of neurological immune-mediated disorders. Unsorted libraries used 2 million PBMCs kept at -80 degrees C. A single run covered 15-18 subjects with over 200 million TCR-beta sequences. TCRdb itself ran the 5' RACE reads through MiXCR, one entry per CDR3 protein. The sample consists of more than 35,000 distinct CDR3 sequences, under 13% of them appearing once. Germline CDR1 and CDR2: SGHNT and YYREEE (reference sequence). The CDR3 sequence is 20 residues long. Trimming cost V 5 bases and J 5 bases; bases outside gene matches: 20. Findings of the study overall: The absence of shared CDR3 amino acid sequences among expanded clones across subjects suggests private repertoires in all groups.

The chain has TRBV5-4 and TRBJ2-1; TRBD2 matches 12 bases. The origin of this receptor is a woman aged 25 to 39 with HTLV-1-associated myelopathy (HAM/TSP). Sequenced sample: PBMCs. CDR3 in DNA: TGTGCCAGCAGGCCAGGGGTCTCTAGCGGGGGGGCGGAGGGGGACAATGAGCAGTTCTTC. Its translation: CASRPGVSSGGAEGDNEQFF. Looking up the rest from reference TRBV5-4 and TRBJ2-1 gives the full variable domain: ETGVTQSPTHLIKTRGQQVTLRCSSQSGHNTVSWYQQALGQGPQFIFQYYREEENGRGNFPPRFSGLQFPNYSSELNVNALELDDSALYLCASRPGVSSGGAEGDNEQFFGPGTRLTVL.